Listed below are T cell receptor beta chains from one sample, sequenced in a study of OX40 agonist ivuxolimab in advanced cancers. Clones were read by immunoSEQ multiplex PCR, and TCRdb kept only the in-frame ones, dropping some. The profile shows about 120,000 clones, around 95% of them singletons. This sample comprised CD4+ or CD8+ T cells sorted from blood, obtained in a trial of the OX40 agonist ivuxolimab. Every receptor here comes from an adult with an advanced solid tumor such as melanoma, head and neck, liver or kidney cancer. The CDR3 runs from the conserved cysteine through the conserved F or W. Each record gives: V gene, clone size, D gene, J gene, CDR3 DNA, CDR3 protein. D genes are given only for firm matches. Clone sizes are given selectively: once, few, many, or a class where the clone is expanded.

>TRBV15|-|-|TRBJ1-3
TGTGCCACCATCAACAGAGAAACTGGAAACACCATATATTTT
CATINRETGNTIYF
>TRBV7-3|many|-|TRBJ2-2
TGTGCCAGCAGCCAATCTTCAGGAGAAACCGGGGAGCTGTTTTTT
CASSQSSGETGELFF
>TRBV27|-|-|TRBJ1-4
TGTGCCAGCAGTTACAGGGTAATGGAAAAACTGTTTTTT
CASSYRVMEKLFF
>TRBV30|-|-|TRBJ1-6
TGTGCCTGGAGTTCGAGAGGGGGGCTTAATTCACCCCTCCACTTT
CAWSSRGGLNSPLHF
>TRBV6-6|-|-|TRBJ1-4
TGTGTTATTGAAAAACTGTTTTTT
CVIEKLFF
>TRBV28|-|TRBD2|TRBJ2-5
TGTGCCAGCAGTTCGCTCCCACGGACTAGCGGGAGGGGGGAGACCCAGTACTTC
CASSSLPRTSGRGETQYF
>TRBV4-2|-|-|TRBJ2-6
TGTGCCAGCAGCCTAGCCGCGGGACAGTCCCTTCGAGAGGGGGCCAACGTCCTGACTTTC
CASSLAAGQSLREGANVLTF
>TRBV2|-|-|TRBJ1-2
TGTGCCAGCAGTGATTATCTCTATGGCTACACCTTC
CASSDYLYGYTF
>TRBV19|-|-|TRBJ2-4
TGTGCCAGTAGTATAGTCGGGGGAGAGGCCAAAAACATTCAGTACTTC
CASSIVGGEAKNIQYF
>TRBV5-1|-|-|TRBJ2-1
TGCGCCAGCAGGGGGTTCGGGGGATACAATGAGCAGTTCTTC
CASRGFGGYNEQFF
>TRBV30|once|-|TRBJ1-5
TGTGCCTGGACGTTGGGTAGCAATCAGCCCCAGCATTTT
CAWTLGSNQPQHF
>TRBV2|-|TRBD2|TRBJ2-7
TGTGCCAGCAGTGGGCGACTAGCGGGAGGGTACGAGCAGTACTTC
CASSGRLAGGYEQYF
>TRBV7-9|-|TRBD1|TRBJ2-5
TGTGCCAGCAGCCCCTCGACAGGGGGCTTCGGGGAGACCCAGTACTTC
CASSPSTGGFGETQYF
>TRBV18|few|-|TRBJ1-6
TGTGCCAGCTCACCAAGGTCCGGGGCAGGGGATTCACCCCTCCACTTT
CASSPRSGAGDSPLHF
>TRBV5-8|-|-|TRBJ2-1
TGTGCCAGCAGCTTTTACGGAGGTGAGCAGTTCTTC
CASSFYGGEQFF
>TRBV11-2|-|-|TRBJ1-6
TGTGCCAGCAGCTTAATCCAACTCCTCGAGAGGAATTCACCCCTCCACTTT
CASSLIQLLERNSPLHF
>TRBV25-1|-|-|TRBJ2-7
TGTGCCAGCAGTGACAGGTTATCCTACGAGCAGTACTTC
CASSDRLSYEQYF
>TRBV23-1|-|TRBD1|TRBJ1-3
TGCGCCAGCAGTCAATCGAGGACAGGGGGTTTAGCCTCCTCTGGAAACACCATATATTTT
CASSQSRTGGLASSGNTIYF
>TRBV19|-|-|TRBJ2-7
TGTGCCAGTAGTATACAACCCCGTTACGAGCAGTACTTC
CASSIQPRYEQYF
>TRBV11-2|-|-|TRBJ2-6
TGTGCCAGCAGCTTAGAACCCCCCTTAGGCTCTGGGGCCAACGTCCTGACTTTC
CASSLEPPLGSGANVLTF
>TRBV6-6|-|TRBD1|TRBJ1-1
TGTGCCAGTAGGCGAAGCCGAAACCAGGGGGCCGGTGAAGCTTTCTTT
CASRRSRNQGAGEAFF
>TRBV10-3|-|TRBD2|TRBJ2-3
TGTGCCATCGGTGGATTGGGACTAGCGGGGCGGAGCACAGATACGCAGTATTTT
CAIGGLGLAGRSTDTQYF
>TRBV7-2|-|TRBD2|TRBJ2-7
TGTGCCAGCAGCTCAGCGGGAGCAGGGTCCTACGAGCAGTACTTC
CASSSAGAGSYEQYF
>TRBV7-2|-|-|TRBJ1-2
TGTGCCAGCAGCTTAGCTCGACAGCGCTCCTATGGCTACACCTTC
CASSLARQRSYGYTF
>TRBV6-5|-|-|TRBJ1-6
TGTGCCAGCACTAGGGATGTAAATTCACCCCTCCACTTT
CASTRDVNSPLHF
>TRBV7-9|-|TRBD1|TRBJ1-1
TGTGCCAGCAGCCCGCAGGGGGTGAGGGGGATGCGTCGAAACACTGAAGCTTTCTTT
CASSPQGVRGMRRNTEAFF
>TRBV7-6|-|TRBD1|TRBJ1-1
TGTGCCAGCAGCTTAGGACAGGGGTGGGCTGAAGCTTTCTTT
CASSLGQGWAEAFF
>TRBV19|-|-|TRBJ2-2
TGTGCCAGTATGGTGGGGGGTTCGAACACCGGGGAGCTGTTTTTT
CASMVGGSNTGELFF
>TRBV11-2|-|TRBD1|TRBJ2-3
TGTGCCAGCAGCTTAGGGCCGCCTGGGACAGGCACAGATACGCAGTATTTT
CASSLGPPGTGTDTQYF
>TRBV7-2|-|-|TRBJ2-4
TGTGCCAGCAGCCCGAGTGCCCTCGGCCCTCAGAACATTCAGTACTTC
CASSPSALGPQNIQYF
>TRBV2|-|-|TRBJ2-7
TGTGCCACCCGGGGCGGGGCTTACGAGCAGCACTTC
CATRGGAYEQHF
>TRBV28|-|TRBD2|TRBJ2-3
TGTGCCAGCAGGGGGGGAGGGGCCGGCACAGATACGCAGTATTTT
CASRGGGAGTDTQYF
>TRBV5-1|-|-|TRBJ1-3
TGCGCCAGCAGCTTGGACGGCCATGGGTCTGGAAACACCATATATTTT
CASSLDGHGSGNTIYF
>TRBV7-6|-|-|TRBJ2-5
TGTGCCAGCAGCTTATCTGAACCAGAGACCCAGTACTTC
CASSLSEPETQYF
>TRBV2|-|TRBD2|TRBJ2-1
TGTGCCAGCATGCCTCGCGGGAGAGGTATGGATGAGCAGTTCTTC
CASMPRGRGMDEQFF
>TRBV5-5|-|-|TRBJ1-4
TGTGCCAGCAGCTTGGGCAGGGTAGATGAAAAACTGTTTTTT
CASSLGRVDEKLFF
>TRBV6-5|-|-|TRBJ1-1
TGTGCCAGCATCCCGAGGCCAGGGAAGAGCGAAGCTTTCTTT
CASIPRPGKSEAFF
>TRBV6-4|-|-|TRBJ2-3
TGTGCCAGCAGTGACTCCGGAGGGGCGGATACGCAGTATTTT
CASSDSGGADTQYF
>TRBV5-6|-|TRBD1|TRBJ2-7
TGTGCCAGCAGACCAGCCGGACAGGGTTACGAGCAGTACTTC
CASRPAGQGYEQYF
>TRBV1|-|-|TRBJ2-1
TGCACCAGCAGCCCCCCGGGACTAGCGGGAGTCCCCTACAATGAGCAGTTCTTC
CTSSPPGLAGVPYNEQFF
>TRBV19|-|TRBD1|TRBJ1-1
TGTGCCAGTAGACGACAGGGAGACACTGAAGCTTTCTTT
CASRRQGDTEAFF
>TRBV6-5|-|TRBD1|TRBJ2-3
TGTGCCAGCAGGAGGGACAGAAGCCTAGATACGCAGTATTTT
CASRRDRSLDTQYF
>TRBV18|-|TRBD1|TRBJ2-1
TGTGCCAGCTCACCGGATAGTGGGGACAGGGGGTACAATGAGCAGTTCTTC
CASSPDSGDRGYNEQFF
>TRBV6-5|-|TRBD1|TRBJ1-1
TGTGCCAGCAGTTACCCCGGGACAGCTACCCCGTTCTTT
CASSYPGTATPFF
>TRBV28|-|TRBD1|TRBJ1-5
TGTGCCAGCAGTTTTAGGGGGCTCCGGATGCCCCAGCATTTT
CASSFRGLRMPQHF
>TRBV27|-|-|TRBJ2-7
TGTGCCAGCAGTGACAGGTGCTACGAGCAGTACTTC
CASSDRCYEQYF
>TRBV27|-|-|TRBJ2-2
TGTGCCAGCAGCTCCTGGGGCCGAGCGAACACCGGGGAGCTGTTTTTT
CASSSWGRANTGELFF
>TRBV18|-|-|TRBJ1-1
TGTGCCAGCTCATCGGACACTGAAGCTTTCTTT
CASSSDTEAFF
>TRBV14|-|TRBD1|TRBJ2-4
TGTGCCAGCAGCCAAGCCGGGACAGGGGGCGCCAGGGCCAAAAACATTCAGTACTTC
CASSQAGTGGARAKNIQYF
>TRBV7-6|-|-|TRBJ1-5
TGTGCCAGCAGCGACCTCAACAGCAATCAGCCCCAGCATTTT
CASSDLNSNQPQHF
>TRBV5-1|once|-|TRBJ2-7
TGCGCCAGCAGCTTTCATCGCCTCCCCTACGAGCAGTACTTC
CASSFHRLPYEQYF
>TRBV6-1|-|-|TRBJ2-7
TGTGCCACCCTGGCAGATATCGCCTCCTACGAGCAGTACTTC
CATLADIASYEQYF
>TRBV28|-|-|TRBJ2-3
TGTGCCAGCAGTTTTGCCGGGGGTAGGGATACGCAGTATTTT
CASSFAGGRDTQYF
>TRBV9|once|TRBD2|TRBJ2-5
TGTGCCAGCAGCGTAGATGTCGGACTAGCGTCCGGGGTTAAAGAGACCCAGTACTTC
CASSVDVGLASGVKETQYF
>TRBV10-3|-|-|TRBJ1-5
TGTGCCATCAGTGAGTCGGACAGTCGGCCCCAGCATTTT
CAISESDSRPQHF
>TRBV20-1|-|-|TRBJ2-1
TGCAGTGCTAGAGCGGACAGAAAACCCATCTTC
CSARADRKPIF
>TRBV5-1|-|-|TRBJ2-5
TGCGCCAGCAGCTTGAGTTCGGGGGGCGGAGAGACCCAGTACTTC
CASSLSSGGGETQYF
>TRBV7-9|-|-|TRBJ1-1
TGTGCCAGCAGCTCATTCAGGGAGACTGAAGCTTTCTTT
CASSSFRETEAFF
>TRBV6-1|-|-|TRBJ2-5
TGTGCCAGCAGTCCGGGGGTTGAGGAGACCCAGTACTTC
CASSPGVEETQYF
>TRBV14|-|-|TRBJ2-7
TGTGCCAGCAGCCATGGCAGGTTCTCCTACGAGCAGTACTTC
CASSHGRFSYEQYF